This is a list of T cell receptor beta chains from one sample in a study of cytomegalovirus exposure and HLA in healthy donors. TCRdb's copy holds only in-frame clones and misses some; the assay was immunoSEQ multiplex PCR. The sample has around 120,000 clones, around 79% seen once; the top ten hold approximately 3.8%. The specimen sequenced was PBMCs. These receptors came from a woman aged 40 to 49 in good health and CMV-seronegative. CDR3s include the opening cysteine and the closing phenylalanine or tryptophan. The order of the fields is V gene, J gene, CDR3 length, clone size, D gene, CDR3 protein, CDR3 DNA. D genes are given only for firm matches. Clone size is given for some rows only: seen once, a few or many times, or a class if the clone is expanded.

V gene: TRBV19; J gene: TRBJ1-6; CDR3 length: 15; clone size: .; D gene: .; CDR3 protein: CASSTGSGMGSPLHF; CDR3 DNA: TGTGCCAGTAGCACTGGCTCGGGGATGGGTTCACCCCTCCACTTT
V gene: TRBV4-1; J gene: TRBJ2-5; CDR3 length: 15; clone size: .; D gene: TRBD2; CDR3 protein: CASSQGTSMQETQYF; CDR3 DNA: TGCGCCAGCAGCCAAGGGACTAGCATGCAAGAGACCCAGTACTTC
V gene: TRBV7-8; J gene: TRBJ1-5; CDR3 length: 14; clone size: .; D gene: .; CDR3 protein: CASSLGAGNQPQHF; CDR3 DNA: TGTGCCAGCAGCTTAGGGGCAGGCAATCAGCCCCAGCATTTT
V gene: TRBV19; J gene: TRBJ2-7; CDR3 length: 10; clone size: .; D gene: .; CDR3 protein: CAGLTYEQYF; CDR3 DNA: TGTGCCGGACTGACCTACGAGCAGTACTTC
V gene: TRBV7-9; J gene: TRBJ1-2; CDR3 length: 14; clone size: .; D gene: .; CDR3 protein: CASSLGAVGYGYTF; CDR3 DNA: TGTGCCAGCAGCTTGGGGGCGGTAGGGTATGGCTACACCTTC
V gene: TRBV7-2; J gene: TRBJ2-7; CDR3 length: 14; clone size: .; D gene: .; CDR3 protein: CASSLVGEFNEQYF; CDR3 DNA: TGTGCCAGCAGCTTAGTAGGGGAATTCAACGAGCAGTACTTC
V gene: TRBV4-3; J gene: TRBJ2-3; CDR3 length: 17; clone size: .; D gene: .; CDR3 protein: CASSQRTDNDNTDTQYF; CDR3 DNA: TGCGCCAGCAGCCAGAGGACAGACAACGACAACACAGATACGCAGTATTTT
V gene: TRBV7-9; J gene: TRBJ2-7; CDR3 length: 15; clone size: .; D gene: .; CDR3 protein: CASSFQGSLSYEQYF; CDR3 DNA: TGTGCCAGCAGCTTTCAGGGGTCCCTCTCCTACGAGCAGTACTTC
V gene: TRBV7-2; J gene: TRBJ2-7; CDR3 length: 12; clone size: .; D gene: .; CDR3 protein: CASSLGSYEQYF; CDR3 DNA: TGTGCCAGCAGCCTGGGGAGCTACGAGCAGTACTTC
V gene: TRBV7-9; J gene: TRBJ2-1; CDR3 length: 18; clone size: .; D gene: .; CDR3 protein: CASSYPIPGASGLDEQFF; CDR3 DNA: TGTGCCAGCAGCTACCCAATTCCAGGGGCTAGCGGATTGGATGAGCAGTTCTTC
V gene: TRBV27; J gene: TRBJ2-3; CDR3 length: 15; clone size: .; D gene: .; CDR3 protein: CASSLGGGRAGPQYF; CDR3 DNA: TGTGCCAGCAGTTTAGGCGGGGGCCGCGCCGGTCCGCAGTATTTT
V gene: TRBV19; J gene: TRBJ1-2; CDR3 length: 14; clone size: .; D gene: TRBD1; CDR3 protein: CASSIGTGDYGYTF; CDR3 DNA: TGTGCCAGTAGTATAGGGACAGGCGACTATGGCTACACCTTC
V gene: TRBV4-1; J gene: TRBJ2-2; CDR3 length: 13; clone size: .; D gene: .; CDR3 protein: CASSLFRAGELFF; CDR3 DNA: TGCGCCAGCAGCCTCTTCAGGGCCGGGGAGCTGTTTTTT
V gene: TRBV19; J gene: TRBJ2-3; CDR3 length: 14; clone size: .; D gene: TRBD2; CDR3 protein: CASSSSGVTDTQYF; CDR3 DNA: TGTGCCAGTAGTTCTAGCGGGGTCACAGATACGCAGTATTTT
V gene: TRBV19; J gene: TRBJ1-6; CDR3 length: 15; clone size: .; D gene: .; CDR3 protein: CASRAAAASNSPLHF; CDR3 DNA: TGTGCCAGTAGGGCGGCGGCCGCATCCAATTCACCCCTCCACTTT
V gene: TRBV6-5; J gene: TRBJ2-7; CDR3 length: 16; clone size: .; D gene: TRBD1; CDR3 protein: CASSYSTGLGSYEQYF; CDR3 DNA: TGTGCCAGCAGTTACTCGACAGGGTTGGGCTCCTACGAGCAGTACTTC
V gene: TRBV6-5; J gene: TRBJ2-2; CDR3 length: 14; clone size: .; D gene: .; CDR3 protein: CASTRGGSPGELFF; CDR3 DNA: TGTGCCAGCACCCGGGGAGGCAGTCCCGGGGAGCTGTTTTTT
V gene: TRBV5-1; J gene: TRBJ2-2; CDR3 length: 15; clone size: .; D gene: TRBD1; CDR3 protein: CASSLAGGASGELFF; CDR3 DNA: TGCGCCAGCAGCTTGGCAGGGGGCGCGAGCGGGGAGCTGTTTTTT
V gene: TRBV11-2; J gene: TRBJ2-7; CDR3 length: 16; clone size: .; D gene: .; CDR3 protein: CASSEGGQRSSYEQYF; CDR3 DNA: TGTGCCAGCAGCGAGGGGGGACAGAGGAGCTCCTACGAGCAGTACTTC
V gene: TRBV19; J gene: TRBJ2-3; CDR3 length: 13; clone size: .; D gene: .; CDR3 protein: CASSMTDRDTQYF; CDR3 DNA: TGTGCCAGTAGTATGACTGACCGGGATACGCAGTATTTT
V gene: TRBV6-5; J gene: TRBJ1-2; CDR3 length: 15; clone size: .; D gene: .; CDR3 protein: CASSYGATFPYGYTF; CDR3 DNA: TGTGCCAGCAGTTATGGGGCCACATTCCCCTATGGCTACACCTTC
V gene: TRBV21-1; J gene: TRBJ2-7; CDR3 length: 14; clone size: few; D gene: .; CDR3 protein: CARKGQARIYEQYF; CDR3 DNA: TGTGCCAGGAAAGGACAGGCTCGAATCTACGAGCAGTACTTC
V gene: TRBV11-2; J gene: TRBJ2-5; CDR3 length: 17; clone size: .; D gene: TRBD2; CDR3 protein: CASSLGPSGGSRETQYF; CDR3 DNA: TGTGCCAGCAGCTTAGGCCCTAGCGGGGGAAGCCGGGAGACCCAGTACTTC
V gene: TRBV18; J gene: TRBJ1-2; CDR3 length: 15; clone size: .; D gene: TRBD1; CDR3 protein: CASSLPTGGVDGYTF; CDR3 DNA: TGTGCCAGCTCACTCCCGACAGGGGGAGTCGATGGCTACACCTTC
V gene: TRBV2; J gene: TRBJ2-1; CDR3 length: 15; clone size: .; D gene: TRBD2; CDR3 protein: CASSESGGYYNEQFF; CDR3 DNA: TGTGCCAGCAGTGAGAGCGGGGGTTATTACAATGAGCAGTTCTTC
V gene: TRBV5-1; J gene: TRBJ1-4; CDR3 length: 15; clone size: .; D gene: TRBD1; CDR3 protein: CASSSGQDLYEKLFF; CDR3 DNA: TGCGCCAGCAGCAGCGGACAGGATTTATATGAAAAACTGTTTTTT
V gene: TRBV7-2; J gene: TRBJ1-1; CDR3 length: 14; clone size: .; D gene: .; CDR3 protein: CASSFGLRVTEAFF; CDR3 DNA: TGTGCCAGCAGCTTCGGACTACGCGTCACTGAAGCTTTCTTT
V gene: TRBV9; J gene: TRBJ1-1; CDR3 length: 14; clone size: .; D gene: TRBD1; CDR3 protein: CASSPRTGDTEAFF; CDR3 DNA: TGTGCCAGCAGCCCTCGGACAGGGGACACTGAAGCTTTCTTT
V gene: TRBV28; J gene: TRBJ2-1; CDR3 length: 14; clone size: .; D gene: TRBD2; CDR3 protein: CASIKRGVYNEQFF; CDR3 DNA: TGTGCCAGCATAAAGCGGGGGGTCTACAATGAGCAGTTCTTC
V gene: TRBV5-1; J gene: TRBJ1-1; CDR3 length: 15; clone size: .; D gene: .; CDR3 protein: CASSLRGTGNTEAFF; CDR3 DNA: TGCGCCAGCAGCTTACGGGGGACGGGGAACACTGAAGCTTTCTTT
V gene: TRBV6-4; J gene: TRBJ2-3; CDR3 length: 18; clone size: .; D gene: TRBD2; CDR3 protein: CASSDSGGRDTSTGTQYF; CDR3 DNA: TGTGCCAGCAGTGACTCGGGGGGGAGAGATACTAGCACAGGTACGCAGTATTTT
V gene: TRBV7-3; J gene: TRBJ2-1; CDR3 length: 15; clone size: .; D gene: .; CDR3 protein: CASSFGRAGYNEQFF; CDR3 DNA: TGTGCCAGCAGCTTCGGGAGAGCTGGCTACAATGAGCAGTTCTTC